Below, one T cell receptor beta chain is given with its context. The sample belongs to a study of CD8+ T cells in alopecia areata. Treatment reported: oral pan-JAK inhibitor, 5-10 mg twice daily. Extracted RNA was reverse transcribed, and the resulting cDNA served as sequencing template. The table came from immunoSEQ multiplex PCR; TCRdb's copy has only in-frame clones and leaves some out. The sample contains 150,000 to 200,000 clones, roughly 64% of which appear only once. The origin of this receptor is a human donor with alopecia areata. Source: CD4+ T cells sorted from blood, taken at week 24, from a patient treated with tofacitinib.

CDR3 DNA: TGTGCCAGCAGCCCAACCTCAGGGGAAGGTGAGCAGTTCTTC. Its protein product is CASSPTSGEGEQFF. V usage is TRBV7-2 and J usage is TRBJ2-1; possible D gene TRBD1, 6 bases. This CDR3 contains 14 residues. V was trimmed by 5 bases and J by 9 bases, leaving 17 bases between them. The V gene's germline CDR1 is SGHTA and CDR2 FQGNSA.